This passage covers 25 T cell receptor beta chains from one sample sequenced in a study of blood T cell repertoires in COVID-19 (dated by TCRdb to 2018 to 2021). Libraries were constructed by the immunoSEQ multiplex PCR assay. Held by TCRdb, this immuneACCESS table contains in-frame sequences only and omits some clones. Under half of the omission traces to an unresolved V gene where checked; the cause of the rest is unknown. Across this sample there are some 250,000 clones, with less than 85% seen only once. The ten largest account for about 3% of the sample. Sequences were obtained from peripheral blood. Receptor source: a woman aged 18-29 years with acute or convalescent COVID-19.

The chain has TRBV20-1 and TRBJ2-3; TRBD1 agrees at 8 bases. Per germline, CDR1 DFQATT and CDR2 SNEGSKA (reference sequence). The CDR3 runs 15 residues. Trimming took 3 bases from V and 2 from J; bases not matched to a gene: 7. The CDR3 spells CSASQGALPTDTQYF. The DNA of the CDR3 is TGCAGTGCTAGTCAGGGGGCGCTTCCCACAGATACGCAGTATTTT.

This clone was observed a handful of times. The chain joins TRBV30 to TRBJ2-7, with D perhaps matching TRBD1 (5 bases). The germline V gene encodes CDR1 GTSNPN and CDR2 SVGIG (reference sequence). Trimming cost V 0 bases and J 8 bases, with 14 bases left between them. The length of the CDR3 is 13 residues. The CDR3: CAWSVVVQGKQYF. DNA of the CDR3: TGTGCCTGGAGTGTAGTGGTCCAGGGAAAGCAGTACTTC.

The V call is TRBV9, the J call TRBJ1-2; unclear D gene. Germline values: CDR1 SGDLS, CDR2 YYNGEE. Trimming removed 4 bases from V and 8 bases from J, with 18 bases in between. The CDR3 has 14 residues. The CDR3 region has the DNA TGTGCCAGCAGCCCCGGTGAAAGAGGGCGGGGCTACACCTTC. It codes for CASSPGERGRGYTF. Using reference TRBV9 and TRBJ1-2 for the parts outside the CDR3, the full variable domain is DSGVTQTPKHLITATGQRVTLRCSPRSGDLSVYWYQQSLDQGLQFLIQYYNGEERAKGNILERFSAQQFPDLHSELNLSSLELGDSALYFCASSPGERGRGYTFGSGTRLTVV.

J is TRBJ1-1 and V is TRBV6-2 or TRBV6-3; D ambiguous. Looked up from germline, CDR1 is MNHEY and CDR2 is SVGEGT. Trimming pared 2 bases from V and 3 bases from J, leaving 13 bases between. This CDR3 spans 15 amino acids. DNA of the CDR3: TGTGCCAGCAGTTACCTGGGCCGCAAACACACTGAAGCTTTCTTT. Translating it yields CASSYLGRKHTEAFF.

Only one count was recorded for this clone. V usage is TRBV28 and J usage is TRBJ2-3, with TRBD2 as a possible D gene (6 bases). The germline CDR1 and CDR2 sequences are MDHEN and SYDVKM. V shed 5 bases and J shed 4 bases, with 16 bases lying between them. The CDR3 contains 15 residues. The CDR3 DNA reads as TGTGCCAGCAGTCGCGGAGGAGGGAGAGCAGATACGCAGTATTTT. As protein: CASSRGGGRADTQYF.

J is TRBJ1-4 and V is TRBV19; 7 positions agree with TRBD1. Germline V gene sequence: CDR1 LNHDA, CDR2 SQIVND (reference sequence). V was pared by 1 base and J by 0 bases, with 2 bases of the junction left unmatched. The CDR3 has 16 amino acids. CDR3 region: CASSIGDRATNEKLFF. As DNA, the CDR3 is TGTGCCAGTAGTATAGGGGACAGAGCAACTAATGAAAAACTGTTTTTT.

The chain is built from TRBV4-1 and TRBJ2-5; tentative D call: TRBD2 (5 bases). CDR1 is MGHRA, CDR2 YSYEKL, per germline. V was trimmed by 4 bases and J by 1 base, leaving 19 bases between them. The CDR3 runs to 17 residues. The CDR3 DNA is TGCGCCAGCAGCCTCCTGGGGAGAGAGCGCTCCCAAGAGACCCAGTACTTC. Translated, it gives CASSLLGRERSQETQYF.

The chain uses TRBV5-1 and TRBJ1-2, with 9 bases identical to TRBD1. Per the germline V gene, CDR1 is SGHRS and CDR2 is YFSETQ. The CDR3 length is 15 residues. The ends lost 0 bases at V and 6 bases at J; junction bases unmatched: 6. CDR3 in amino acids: CASSLVGQGNDGYTF. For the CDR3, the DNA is TGCGCCAGCAGCTTGGTGGGACAGGGTAATGATGGCTACACCTTC.

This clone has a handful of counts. The CDR3, as DNA: TGTGCCAGCAGCTTCTCGACTAGCGGGGGTGTCGATGAGCAGTTCTTC. Encoded protein: CASSFSTSGGVDEQFF. The V and J genes are TRBV11-3 and TRBJ2-1, with 12 bases fitting TRBD2. The CDR3 contains 16 residues. The trim removed 3 bases at V and 8 bases at J, leaving 8 bases unmatched. Germline V gives CDR1 SGHNT, CDR2 YENEEA.

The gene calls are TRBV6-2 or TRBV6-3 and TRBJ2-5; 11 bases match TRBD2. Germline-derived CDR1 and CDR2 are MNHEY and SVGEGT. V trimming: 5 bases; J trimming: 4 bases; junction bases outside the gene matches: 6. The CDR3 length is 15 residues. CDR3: CASSPGLADIETQYF. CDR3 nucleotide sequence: TGTGCCAGCAGTCCGGGACTAGCGGATATAGAGACCCAGTACTTC.

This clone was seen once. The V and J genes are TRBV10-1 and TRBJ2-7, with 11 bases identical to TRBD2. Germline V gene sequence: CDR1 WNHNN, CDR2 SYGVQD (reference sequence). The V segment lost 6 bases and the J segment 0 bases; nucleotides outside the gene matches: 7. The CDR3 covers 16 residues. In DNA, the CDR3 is TGCGCCAGCAGGGACCCGGGGACTAGCGGCTCCTACGAGCAGTACTTC. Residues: CASRDPGTSGSYEQYF.

CDR3 in amino acids: CASSLGRQGPYGYTF. The CDR3 nucleotides are TGTGCCAGCAGCTTGGGCAGACAGGGTCCCTATGGCTACACCTTC. The V call is TRBV11-2, the J call TRBJ1-2; TRBD1 aligns across 7 bases. The V gene end was trimmed by 3 bases and the J gene end by 4 bases; junction bases not matched to a gene: 8. In germline, CDR1 is SGHAT, CDR2 FQNNGV. The CDR3 consists of 15 residues.

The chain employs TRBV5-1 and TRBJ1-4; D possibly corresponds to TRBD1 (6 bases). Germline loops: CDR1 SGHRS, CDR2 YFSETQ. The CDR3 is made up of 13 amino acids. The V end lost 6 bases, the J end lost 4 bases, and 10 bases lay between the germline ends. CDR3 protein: CASKQGSNEKLFF. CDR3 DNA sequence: TGCGCCAGCAAACAGGGAAGTAATGAAAAACTGTTTTTT. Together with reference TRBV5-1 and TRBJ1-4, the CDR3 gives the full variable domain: KAGVTQTPRYLIKTRGQQVTLSCSPISGHRSVSWYQQTPGQGLQFLFEYFSETQRNKGNFPGRFSGRQFSNSRSEMNVSTLELGDSALYLCASKQGSNEKLFFGSGTQLSVL.

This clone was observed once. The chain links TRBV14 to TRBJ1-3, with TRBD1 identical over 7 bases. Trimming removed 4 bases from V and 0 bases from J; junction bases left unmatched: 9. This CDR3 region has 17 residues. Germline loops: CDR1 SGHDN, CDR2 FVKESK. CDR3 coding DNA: TGTGCCAGCAGCCGAAACCACAGGGGCCACTCTGGAAACACCATATATTTT. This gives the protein CASSRNHRGHSGNTIYF.

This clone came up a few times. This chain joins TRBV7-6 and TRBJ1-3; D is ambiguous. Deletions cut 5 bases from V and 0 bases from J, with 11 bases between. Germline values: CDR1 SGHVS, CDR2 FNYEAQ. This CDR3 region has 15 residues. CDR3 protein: CASSPFPSSGNTIYF. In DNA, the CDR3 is TGTGCCAGCAGCCCATTCCCGAGCTCTGGAAACACCATATATTTT. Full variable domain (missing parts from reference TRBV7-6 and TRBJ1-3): GAGVSQSPRYKVTKRGQDVALRCDPISGHVSLYWYRQALGQGPEFLTYFNYEAQQDKSGLPNDRFSAERPEGSISTLTIQRTEQRDSAMYRCASSPFPSSGNTIYFGEGSWLTVV.

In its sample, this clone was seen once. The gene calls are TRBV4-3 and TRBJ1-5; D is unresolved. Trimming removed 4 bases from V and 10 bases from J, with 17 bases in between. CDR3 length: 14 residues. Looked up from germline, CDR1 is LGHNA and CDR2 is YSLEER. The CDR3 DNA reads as TGCGCCAGCAGCCGCACGACTGGCTCCCAACCCCAGCATTTT. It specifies CASSRTTGSQPQHF.

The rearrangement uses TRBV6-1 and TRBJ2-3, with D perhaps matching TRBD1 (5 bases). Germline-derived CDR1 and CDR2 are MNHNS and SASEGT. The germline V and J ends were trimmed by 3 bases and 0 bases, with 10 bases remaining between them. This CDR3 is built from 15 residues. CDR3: CASSEWGTSTDTQYF. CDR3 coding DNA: TGTGCCAGCAGTGAGTGGGGCACTAGCACAGATACGCAGTATTTT.

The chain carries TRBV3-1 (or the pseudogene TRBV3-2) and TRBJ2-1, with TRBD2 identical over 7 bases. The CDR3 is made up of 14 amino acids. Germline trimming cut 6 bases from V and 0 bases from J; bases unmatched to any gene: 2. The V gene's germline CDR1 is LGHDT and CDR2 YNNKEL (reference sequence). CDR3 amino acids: CASSLAGSYNEQFF. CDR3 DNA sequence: TGTGCCAGCAGTTTAGCGGGCTCCTACAATGAGCAGTTCTTC.

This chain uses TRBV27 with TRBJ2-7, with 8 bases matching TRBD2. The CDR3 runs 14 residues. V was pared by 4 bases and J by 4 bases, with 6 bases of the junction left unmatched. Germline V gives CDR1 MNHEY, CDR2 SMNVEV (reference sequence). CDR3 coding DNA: TGTGCCAGCAGTTCGAGCGGGAGTGGGTACGAGCAGTACTTC. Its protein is CASSSSGSGYEQYF.

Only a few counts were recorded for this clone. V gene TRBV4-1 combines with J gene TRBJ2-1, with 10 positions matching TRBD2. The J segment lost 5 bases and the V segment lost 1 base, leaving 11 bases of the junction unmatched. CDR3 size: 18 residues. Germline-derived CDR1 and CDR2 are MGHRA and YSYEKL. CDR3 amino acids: CASSQAWPGLAEDNEQFF. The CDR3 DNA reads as TGCGCCAGCAGCCAAGCTTGGCCAGGACTAGCGGAAGACAATGAGCAGTTCTTC.

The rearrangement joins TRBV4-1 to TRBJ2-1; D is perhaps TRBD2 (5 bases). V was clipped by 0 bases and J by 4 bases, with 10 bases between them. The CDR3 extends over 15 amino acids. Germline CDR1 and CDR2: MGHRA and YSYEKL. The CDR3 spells CASSQERVPYNEQFF. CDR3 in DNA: TGCGCCAGCAGCCAAGAGAGGGTACCATACAATGAGCAGTTCTTC.

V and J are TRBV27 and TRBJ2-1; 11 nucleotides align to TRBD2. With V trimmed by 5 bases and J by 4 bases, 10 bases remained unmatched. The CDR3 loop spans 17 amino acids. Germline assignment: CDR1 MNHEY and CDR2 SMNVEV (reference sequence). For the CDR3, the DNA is TGTGCCAGCAGTCTCGTTCCCGGGACTAGCGGATACAATGAGCAGTTCTTC. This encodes CASSLVPGTSGYNEQFF.

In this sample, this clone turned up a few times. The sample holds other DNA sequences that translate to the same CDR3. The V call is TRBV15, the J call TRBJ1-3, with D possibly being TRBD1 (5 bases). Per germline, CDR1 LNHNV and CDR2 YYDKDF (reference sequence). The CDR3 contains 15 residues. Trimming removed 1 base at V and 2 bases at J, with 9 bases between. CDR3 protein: CATSRVGGAGNTIYF. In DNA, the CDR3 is TGTGCCACCAGCAGAGTCGGGGGGGCTGGAAACACCATATATTTT.

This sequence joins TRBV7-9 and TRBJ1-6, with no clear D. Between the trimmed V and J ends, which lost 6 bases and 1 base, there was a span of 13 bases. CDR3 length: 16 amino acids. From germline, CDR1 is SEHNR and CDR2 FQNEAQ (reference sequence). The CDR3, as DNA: TGTGCCAGCAGAAGTGGAGAGGCTTCCTATAATTCACCCCTCCACTTT. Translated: CASRSGEASYNSPLHF.

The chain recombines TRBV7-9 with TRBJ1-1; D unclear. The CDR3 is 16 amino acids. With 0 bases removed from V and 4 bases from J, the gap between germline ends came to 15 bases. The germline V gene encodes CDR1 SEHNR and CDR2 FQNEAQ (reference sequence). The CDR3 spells CASSLARTLKGTEAFF. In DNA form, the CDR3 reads TGTGCCAGCAGCTTAGCGCGGACTCTCAAAGGCACTGAAGCTTTCTTT.